These T cell receptor beta chains were read from a single sample in a study of T cell responses to AZD1222 COVID-19 vaccine. The data were produced by immunoSEQ multiplex PCR, yet TCRdb's version contains in-frame clones alone and is incomplete. The data contain some 180,000 clones, 85% to 95% of them seen just once; the ten biggest clones take up around 3.6%. The source material was peripheral blood, sampled 28 days after the second dose of the MenACWY control vaccine. Receptor source: an adult who received the MenACWY meningococcal vaccine as a control. Each CDR3 is given with its conserved first and last residue. The order of the fields is clone size, D gene, CDR3 length, J gene, V gene, CDR3 DNA, CDR3 protein. D genes are given only for firm matches. Expanded clones get a size class; other rows say once, few or many, or leave the size out.

once	-	16	TRBJ2-7	TRBV6-1	TGTGCCAGCAGTGAGGGGGGACAGCGGCGTCGCTACGAGCAGTACTTC	CASSEGGQRRRYEQYF
-	-	14	TRBJ2-1	TRBV7-2	TGTGCCAGCAGCTCAGGGGAGCCCCGGCATGAGCAGTTCTTC	CASSSGEPRHEQFF
-	-	14	TRBJ1-1	TRBV6-2/TRBV6-3	TGTGCCAGCAGTTCCAGGGGACTAAACACTGAAGCTTTCTTT	CASSSRGLNTEAFF
-	-	12	TRBJ2-7	TRBV2	TGTGCCAGCAGTGCGAGTGCCTACGAGCAGTACTTC	CASSASAYEQYF
few	-	13	TRBJ1-1	TRBV11-2	TGTGCCAGCGGTGGACAGTGGAGCACTGAAGCTTTCTTT	CASGGQWSTEAFF
-	-	16	TRBJ1-3	TRBV19	TGTGCCAGTAGTTTCAGGACGGAATTGGCTGGAAACACCATATATTTT	CASSFRTELAGNTIYF
-	-	15	TRBJ1-3	TRBV3-1/TRBV3-2	TGTGCCAGCAGCCCGGGGGGGCTCTCTGGAAACACCATATATTTT	CASSPGGLSGNTIYF
-	TRBD1	16	TRBJ1-5	TRBV7-8	TGTGCCAGCAGCTCAAGACAGGGGGCCAGCAATCAGCCCCAGCATTTT	CASSSRQGASNQPQHF
-	TRBD2	15	TRBJ2-2	TRBV5-6	TGTGCCAGCAGCTCTAGCGGGAGGGACACCGGGGAGCTGTTTTTT	CASSSSGRDTGELFF
-	TRBD2	15	TRBJ2-7	TRBV7-8	TGTGCCAGCAGCCTTACTAGCGCTTATTCCTACGAGCAGTACTTC	CASSLTSAYSYEQYF
-	TRBD2	16	TRBJ2-1	TRBV7-9	TGTGCCAGCAGCCACCTCGGTAGCGGGAGTGCAAATGAGCAGTTCTTC	CASSHLGSGSANEQFF
-	-	15	TRBJ1-3	TRBV27	TGTGCCAGCAGACCGACAGGCAACTCTGGAAACACCATATATTTT	CASRPTGNSGNTIYF
once	TRBD1	17	TRBJ1-2	TRBV7-2	TGTGCCAGCAGCTTAGCTGGGAGACAGGGGGCGTTGTATGGCTACACCTTC	CASSLAGRQGALYGYTF
-	-	16	TRBJ2-1	TRBV5-1	TGCGCCAGCAGCTCTTCGAGGGACACCGGGAACAATGAGCAGTTCTTC	CASSSSRDTGNNEQFF
-	-	16	TRBJ1-5	TRBV19	TGTGCCAGTAGTACATCCCCCCGGGCGGGGGATCAGCCCCAGCATTTT	CASSTSPRAGDQPQHF
-	-	15	TRBJ1-2	TRBV18	TGTGCCAGCTCACCACCGCTGGTCACAGACTATGGCTACACCTTC	CASSPPLVTDYGYTF